Listed below are T cell receptor beta chains from one sample, sequenced in a study of glioma-infiltrating T cells after dendritic cell vaccination. The data were produced by immunoSEQ multiplex PCR, yet TCRdb's version contains in-frame clones alone and is incomplete. The data contain over 55,000 clones, 81% of them singletons. The source material was blood, sampled before dendritic cell vaccination. The receptors come from a human donor with glioblastoma. CDR3s include the opening cysteine and the closing phenylalanine or tryptophan. D genes are given only for firm matches. Clone size is stated in some rows and not others, as once, few, many or a class when expanded.

clone size	V gene	D gene	J gene	CDR3 DNA	CDR3 protein
once	TRBV30	NA	TRBJ1-1	TGTGCCTGGACCCCACCCTGGACAGAGATTAACACTGAAGCTTTCTTT	CAWTPPWTEINTEAFF
NA	TRBV15	NA	TRBJ2-1	TGTGCCACCAGCAGAGGCAGGGGAGAGGGGAATGAGCAGTTCTTC	CATSRGRGEGNEQFF
NA	TRBV20-1	NA	TRBJ2-7	TGCAGTGCTAGAGATGAGGGCGCATTACTCTTC	CSARDEGALLF
NA	TRBV15	TRBD2	TRBJ2-3	TGTGCCACCAGCAGAGATCTAGCGGGGGGGCCATCGGATACGCAGTATTTT	CATSRDLAGGPSDTQYF
NA	TRBV7-2	NA	TRBJ1-2	TGTGCCAGCAGCTTTCGTGGAATCCGGGGTTGGTATGGCTACACCTTC	CASSFRGIRGWYGYTF
NA	TRBV27	TRBD1	TRBJ1-1	TGTGCCAGCAGGCGGGACAGGCCGGCTGAAGCTTTCTTT	CASRRDRPAEAFF
once	TRBV30	NA	TRBJ2-3	TGTGCCTGGAGCTTAACCGGGGGAAACACAGATACGCAGTATTTT	CAWSLTGGNTDTQYF
NA	TRBV4-2	TRBD1	TRBJ1-5	TGTGCCAGCAGCCAAAGCAGGGGGACCAATCAGCCCCAGCATTTT	CASSQSRGTNQPQHF
NA	TRBV2	NA	TRBJ1-1	TGTGCCAGCAATACCGGGGGGGAACGGGGCACTGAAGCTTTCTTT	CASNTGGERGTEAFF
once	TRBV7-3	TRBD2	TRBJ2-1	TGTGCCAGCAGCTTAAGGGGAGGGGACGGCGGATACAATGAGCAGTTCTTC	CASSLRGGDGGYNEQFF
NA	TRBV6-5	TRBD1	TRBJ1-1	TGTGCCAGCAGTCCCACAGGGGTGACTGAAGCTTTCTTT	CASSPTGVTEAFF
NA	TRBV5-1	NA	TRBJ2-3	TGCGCCAGCAACGACGGGGGTACAGATACGCAGTATTTT	CASNDGGTDTQYF
NA	TRBV7-9	NA	TRBJ1-2	TGTGCCAGCAGCCTGGGGGGTGACAGTGGCTATGGCTACACCTTC	CASSLGGDSGYGYTF
NA	TRBV15	NA	TRBJ1-5	TGTGCCACCAGCAGAGCGGTCACCCGGTCGTATAGCAATCAGCCCCAGCATTTT	CATSRAVTRSYSNQPQHF
NA	TRBV6-5	NA	TRBJ1-1	TGTGCCAGCAGCGAAAGGACAGACACTGAAGCTTTCTTT	CASSERTDTEAFF
NA	TRBV27	TRBD2	TRBJ2-7	TGTGCCAGCAGTTGGACTAGCGGGGTCTACGAGCAGTACTTC	CASSWTSGVYEQYF
NA	TRBV5-1	NA	TRBJ1-2	TGCGCCAGCAGCTTGGGTCCCGAACAGATAGCTAACTATGGCTACACCTTC	CASSLGPEQIANYGYTF
NA	TRBV4-3	TRBD2	TRBJ2-3	TGCGCCAGCAGCCAAACCCACGGACTAGCGGGGGCCCCTCAGGATACGCAGTATTTT	CASSQTHGLAGAPQDTQYF
NA	TRBV6-1	NA	TRBJ2-7	TGTGCCAGCAGCTTAGACAGGGAGGACGAGCAGTACTTC	CASSLDREDEQYF
NA	TRBV18	NA	TRBJ1-1	TGTGCCAGCTCAATAACAGGGATGGGGAATACTGAAGCTTTCTTT	CASSITGMGNTEAFF
NA	TRBV19	NA	TRBJ1-2	TGTGCCTGCGGATTCGACGTAGCTGATGGCTACACCTTC	CACGFDVADGYTF
NA	TRBV7-8	TRBD1	TRBJ2-7	TGTGCCAGCAGCCTAGGGGACAGTCGGGAGCAGTACTTC	CASSLGDSREQYF
NA	TRBV5-1	NA	TRBJ1-2	TGCGCCAGCAGCTGGGGCGAGGCACTTTTGGGAGGCTACACCTTC	CASSWGEALLGGYTF
NA	TRBV11-2	NA	TRBJ1-2	TGTGCCAGCAGCTCGCCCGAGGGGGGGGGTGGCTACACCTTC	CASSSPEGGGGYTF
NA	TRBV19	TRBD1	TRBJ2-1	TGTGCCAGTAGTATGGTATTGGGACAGGGGTACAATGAGCAGTTCTTC	CASSMVLGQGYNEQFF
NA	TRBV6-1	TRBD1	TRBJ1-2	TGTGCCAGCAGTGAAACCAGGACAGGGTATGGCTACACCTTC	CASSETRTGYGYTF
NA	TRBV6-5	TRBD1	TRBJ1-3	TGTGCCAGCAGAGGGACAGCTGGAAACACCATATATTTT	CASRGTAGNTIYF
NA	TRBV5-1	NA	TRBJ2-1	TGCGCCAGCAGCCCCCAGGGTTCTGTCTACAATGAGCAGTTCTTC	CASSPQGSVYNEQFF
NA	TRBV18	TRBD1	TRBJ2-7	TGTGCCAGTAGCAAAGACAGGGGGACCTACGAGCAGTACTTC	CASSKDRGTYEQYF
NA	TRBV19	NA	TRBJ1-3	TGTGCCAGTAATTCCGGGTCCTCTGGAAACACCATATATTTT	CASNSGSSGNTIYF
NA	TRBV7-3	TRBD1	TRBJ1-5	TGTGCCAGCAGCTTAGGACAGGGGGGTCCCCAGCATTTT	CASSLGQGGPQHF
NA	TRBV6-1	TRBD1	TRBJ1-1	TGTGCCAGCAGTGAGGGGACAGGATCAGGGACTGAAGCTTTCTTT	CASSEGTGSGTEAFF
NA	TRBV7-3	TRBD2	TRBJ2-2	TGTGCCAGCAGCTTTCTAGCGGGGGGAACCGGGGAGCTGTTTTTT	CASSFLAGGTGELFF
NA	TRBV15	TRBD1	TRBJ1-2	TGTGCCACCAGCAGGATCTCGGACAGGGGGTATGGCTACACCTTC	CATSRISDRGYGYTF
once	TRBV5-5	NA	TRBJ1-5	TGTGCCAGCAGCTTGGACGGGACAACAAATCAGCCCCAGCATTTT	CASSLDGTTNQPQHF
NA	TRBV30	NA	TRBJ1-4	TGTGCCTGGAGTGGCGGAACTAATGAAAAACTGTTTTTT	CAWSGGTNEKLFF
few	TRBV4-1	NA	TRBJ1-5	TGCGCCAGCAGCCAAGCCGGTAATAGCAATCAGCCCCAGCATTTT	CASSQAGNSNQPQHF
NA	TRBV9	NA	TRBJ2-5	TGTGCCAGCAGCGGTCCGCATCGAGAGGAGACCCAGTACTTC	CASSGPHREETQYF
NA	TRBV9	NA	TRBJ2-7	TGTGCCAGCAGCGCAGGGGGGACAGACTACGAGCAGTACTTC	CASSAGGTDYEQYF
NA	TRBV5-6	TRBD1	TRBJ2-7	TGTGCCAGCAGCCCAGAAAACAGGGGACAAGGCTACGAGCAGTACTTC	CASSPENRGQGYEQYF
NA	TRBV4-1	NA	TRBJ2-3	TGCGCCAGCAGCCGCCCATCAGGGGATACGCAGTATTTT	CASSRPSGDTQYF
NA	TRBV6-1	TRBD1	TRBJ2-7	TGTGCCAGCTCCGGGACAGGGCGAGGCGAGCAGTACTTC	CASSGTGRGEQYF
few	TRBV19	NA	TRBJ1-5	TGTGCCAGTAGTATCAGGGAGGACCAGCCCCAGCATTTT	CASSIREDQPQHF
NA	TRBV4-1	NA	TRBJ2-3	TGCGCCAGCAGCCAAGATGGGGCTAGCACAGATACGCAGTATTTT	CASSQDGASTDTQYF
NA	TRBV9	NA	TRBJ1-1	TGTGCCAGCAGCGTAGGACAGCTGAACACTGAAGCTTTCTTT	CASSVGQLNTEAFF
NA	TRBV7-3	NA	TRBJ1-1	TGTGCCAGCAGCTGGGCCATGAACACTGAAGCTTTCTTT	CASSWAMNTEAFF
NA	TRBV30	NA	TRBJ1-3	TGTGCCTGGAGTGTACTTGAAAACACCATATATTTT	CAWSVLENTIYF
NA	TRBV14	NA	TRBJ2-5	TGTGCCAGCAGCCAAAACCGCGGGACCCAGTACTTC	CASSQNRGTQYF
NA	TRBV5-8	TRBD1	TRBJ1-2	TGTGCCAGCAGCCCGGGCCGGGACAGGGAGAGCTACACCTTC	CASSPGRDRESYTF
NA	TRBV27	NA	TRBJ1-1	TGTGCCAGCAGTTACTCCGAGAACACTGAAGCTTTCTTT	CASSYSENTEAFF
NA	TRBV6-6	TRBD1	TRBJ2-5	TGTGCCAGCAGTCGAGGGGGCAGTCAAGAGACCCAGTACTTC	CASSRGGSQETQYF
NA	TRBV15	TRBD2	TRBJ2-7	TGTGCCACCAGCAGAGATCTGGGGAGGGGAATCTCCTACGAGCAGTACTTC	CATSRDLGRGISYEQYF
NA	TRBV5-1	TRBD2	TRBJ2-3	TGCGCCAGCAGCCCGGGACTAGCGATATACACAGATACGCAGTATTTT	CASSPGLAIYTDTQYF
NA	TRBV5-1	NA	TRBJ2-2	TGCGCCAGCAGCTTGGAGCCCACGAACTCCGGGGAGCTGTTTTTT	CASSLEPTNSGELFF
NA	TRBV11-3	TRBD1	TRBJ2-2	TGTGCCAGCAGCTCAGGGGGCCAAACCGGGGAGCTGTTTTTT	CASSSGGQTGELFF
once	TRBV4-1	TRBD1	TRBJ2-7	TGCGCCAGCAGCCAGCCCGGGACAGATTCCTACGAGCAGTACTTC	CASSQPGTDSYEQYF
NA	TRBV6-1	TRBD1	TRBJ2-1	TGTGCCAGCAGTGACGATCCGGGACAGGGCTGGAATGAGCAGTTCTTC	CASSDDPGQGWNEQFF
NA	TRBV9	TRBD2	TRBJ2-5	TGTGCCAGCAGCCAAGGACTAGCGGTTCAAGAGACCCAGTACTTC	CASSQGLAVQETQYF
NA	TRBV18	TRBD2	TRBJ2-3	TGTGCCAGCTCACCACCGTATAGCGGGGGACTCACGACCCGCACAGATACGCAGTATTTT	CASSPPYSGGLTTRTDTQYF